This T cell receptor (beta chain) was profiled in a study of cytomegalovirus exposure and HLA in healthy donors. It was with 60 Vbeta and 13 Jbeta primers that the PCR ran. The protocol was immunoSEQ multiplex PCR, while the TCRdb copy is restricted to in-frame clones and leaves out a portion. The data hold fewer than 250,000 clones, with about 80% observed a single time. J was trimmed by 4 bases and V by 3 bases; bases with no gene match: 4. The CDR3 contains 14 residues. The V gene's germline CDR1 is MGHRA and CDR2 YSYEKL. Whole-study findings and limits: Altogether, about 160 TCR beta chains were recorded as cytomegalovirus-associated. In a later analysis, HLA-associated TCR beta chains were more clonally expanded than equally common others. CMV serostatus was the sole immune exposure data available.

The sample holds a few counts of this clone. The antigen remains unidentified. The clonotype comes from a man between 18 and 29 years old in good health and CMV-seronegative. Material: PBMCs. The rearrangement links TRBV4-1 to TRBJ1-2; TRBD1 matches at 8 bases. The CDR3 protein is CASSQSQGAYGYTF. In DNA, the CDR3 is TGCGCCAGCAGCCAGTCTCAGGGGGCCTATGGCTACACCTTC.